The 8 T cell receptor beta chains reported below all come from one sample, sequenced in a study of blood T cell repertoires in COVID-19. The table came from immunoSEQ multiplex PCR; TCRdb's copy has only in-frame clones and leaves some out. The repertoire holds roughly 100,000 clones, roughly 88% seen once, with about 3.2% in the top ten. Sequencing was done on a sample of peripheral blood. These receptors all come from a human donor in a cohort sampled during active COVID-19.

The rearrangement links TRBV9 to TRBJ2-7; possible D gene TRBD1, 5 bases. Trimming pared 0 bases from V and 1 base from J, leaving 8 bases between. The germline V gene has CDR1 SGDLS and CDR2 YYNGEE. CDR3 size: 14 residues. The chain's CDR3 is CASSVAGLSYEQYF. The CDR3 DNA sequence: TGTGCCAGCAGCGTAGCAGGGCTGTCCTACGAGCAGTACTTC.

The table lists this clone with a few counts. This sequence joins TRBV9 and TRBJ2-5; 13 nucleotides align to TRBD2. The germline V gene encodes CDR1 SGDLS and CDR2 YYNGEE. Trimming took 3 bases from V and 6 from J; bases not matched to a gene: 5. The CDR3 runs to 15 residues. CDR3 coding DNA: TGTGCCAGCAGCGGGACTAGCGGGAGTCTTAAGACCCAGTACTTC. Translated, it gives CASSGTSGSLKTQYF.

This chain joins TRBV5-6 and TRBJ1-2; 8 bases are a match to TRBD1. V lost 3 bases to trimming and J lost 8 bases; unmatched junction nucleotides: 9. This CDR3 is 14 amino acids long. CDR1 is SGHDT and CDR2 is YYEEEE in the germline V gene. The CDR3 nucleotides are TGTGCCAGCAGCTGGGCCCTGACAGGGGTAGGCTACACCTTC. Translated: CASSWALTGVGYTF.

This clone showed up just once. CDR3 sequence: CASSKTSGRANDEQFF. The CDR3 DNA is TGTGCCAGCAGTAAGACTAGCGGGAGGGCCAACGATGAGCAGTTCTTC. The chain couples TRBV27 to TRBJ2-1, with 14 bases matching TRBD2. This CDR3 comprises 16 residues. V shed 5 bases and J 8 bases; nucleotides not matched to a gene: 8. Germline CDR1 is MNHEY and CDR2 is SMNVEV (reference sequence).

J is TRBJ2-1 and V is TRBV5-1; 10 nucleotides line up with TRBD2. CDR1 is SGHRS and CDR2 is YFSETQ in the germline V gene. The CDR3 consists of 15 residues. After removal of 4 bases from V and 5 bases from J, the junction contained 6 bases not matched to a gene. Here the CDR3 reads CASSPGLARNNEQFF. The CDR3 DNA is TGCGCCAGCAGCCCGGGACTAGCGCGAAACAATGAGCAGTTCTTC.

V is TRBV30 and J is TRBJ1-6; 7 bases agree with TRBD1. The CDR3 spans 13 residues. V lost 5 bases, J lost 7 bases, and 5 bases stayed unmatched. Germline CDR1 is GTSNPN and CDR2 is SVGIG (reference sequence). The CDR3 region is CAWGGTANSPLHF. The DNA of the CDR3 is TGTGCCTGGGGAGGGACAGCAAATTCACCCCTCCACTTT.

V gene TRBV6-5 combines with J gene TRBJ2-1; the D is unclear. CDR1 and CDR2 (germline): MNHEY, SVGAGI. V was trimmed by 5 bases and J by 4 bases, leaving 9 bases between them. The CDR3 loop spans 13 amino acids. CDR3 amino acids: CASSRSRYNEQFF. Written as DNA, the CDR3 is TGTGCCAGCAGTCGTTCTCGTTACAATGAGCAGTTCTTC.

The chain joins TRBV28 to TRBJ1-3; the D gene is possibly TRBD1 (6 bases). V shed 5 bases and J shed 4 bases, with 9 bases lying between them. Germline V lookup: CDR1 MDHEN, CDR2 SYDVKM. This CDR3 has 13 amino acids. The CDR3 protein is CASSTGPGNTIYF. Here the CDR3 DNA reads TGTGCCAGCAGTACAGGGCCCGGAAACACCATATATTTT.